This T cell receptor beta chain was recorded in a study of cytomegalovirus exposure and HLA in healthy donors. Looking at the study overall: Drawn from HLA-typed donors, around 85 million unique TCRs were held in an early data release.

The CDR3 extends over 13 amino acids. Germline CDR1 reads SGHDT; CDR2 reads YYEEEE. The germline V and J ends were trimmed by 1 base and 1 base, with 2 bases remaining between them. Primers for the PCR totalled 60 Vbeta and 13 Jbeta. TCRdb's copy holds only in-frame clones and misses some; the assay was immunoSEQ multiplex PCR. The sample yields about 120,000 clones, around 74% seen once. Notes on this clone: Its antigen is not identified.

Study-wide findings and caveats: Researchers reported from a later analysis that most CMV-associated TCR beta chains appeared HLA-restricted.

All the people who gave samples were healthy bone marrow donors. The receptor was derived from a male donor in good health and CMV-seronegative. The chain has TRBV5-6 and TRBJ2-2, with no clear D. Specimen: PBMCs. The CDR3 DNA reads TGTGCCAGCAGCTTGCGGAACACCGGGGAGCTGTTTTTT. Translated: CASSLRNTGELFF. The full variable domain, rest sourced from reference TRBV5-6 and TRBJ2-2, is DAGVTQSPTHLIKTRGQQVTLRCSPKSGHDTVSWYQQALGQGPQFIFQYYEEEERQRGNFPDRFSGHQFPNYSSELNVNALLLGDSALYLCASSLRNTGELFFGEGSRLTVL.